The sample holds one count of the clone carrying this TCR beta chain. Its antigen is not identified. This specimen belongs to a study of CD8 T cells in ankylosing spondylitis. This CDR3 region has 16 residues. From germline, CDR1 is DFQATT and CDR2 SNEGSKA (reference sequence). Trimming shortened V by 4 bases and J by 4 bases, and 17 bases separated the two germline ends. Making the TCR beta libraries involved quantitative 5'-RACE with molecular barcodes. MiXCR was run by TCRdb on the 5' RACE reads, yielding one entry per CDR3 protein. The table shows fewer than 350,000 distinct CDR3 sequences, with around a tenth occurring only once. Findings of the study overall: Peripheral blood samples showed relatively rare disease-linked clones, and these clones were CD8+. Reportedly, disease-linked clones are significantly enriched in ankylosing spondylitis patients' matched synovial fluid. A TCR beta motif of eight highly homologous variants appeared characteristic of ankylosing spondylitis blood.

The TCR was taken from a female donor with ankylosing spondylitis or in good health (not recorded which). The gene calls are TRBV20-1 and TRBJ1-6; perhaps TRBD1 as D (6 bases). The sequenced material came from blood, either unsorted or a sorted T cell fraction (not recorded which). The CDR3 sequence: CSAKVVGQPYNSPLHF. CDR3 nucleotide sequence: TGCAGTGCTAAAGTAGTCGGACAGCCTTATAATTCACCCCTCCACTTT.